The 8 T cell receptor beta chains below all came from one sample that was sequenced in a study of blood T cell repertoires in COVID-19. Generated by immunoSEQ multiplex PCR, the TCRdb table keeps only in-frame clones and is missing some. The sample includes some 200,000 clones, approximately 80% seen only once; the top ten take over 9.5%. The sequencing sample was made of peripheral blood. These receptors all come from a woman aged 80 or older with COVID-19, enrolled during active disease.

This clone was observed a handful of times. The rearrangement uses TRBV28 and TRBJ1-5; 8 bases match TRBD1. Germline V gives CDR1 MDHEN, CDR2 SYDVKM. V shed 4 bases, J shed 1 base, and the junction held 12 bases outside the gene matches. The CDR3 loop spans 18 amino acids. The CDR3 sequence: CASSSGQGWVWSNQPQHF. The CDR3 DNA sequence: TGTGCCAGCAGTTCCGGACAGGGATGGGTTTGGAGCAATCAGCCCCAGCATTTT.

The chain combines TRBV11-2 with TRBJ2-2, with D possibly being TRBD2 (5 bases). Per the germline V gene, CDR1 is SGHAT and CDR2 is FQNNGV. The CDR3 spans 18 residues. Trimming cost V 3 bases and J 0 bases, with 17 bases left between them. CDR3 sequence: CASSFVTGGFTNTGELFF. In DNA form, the CDR3 reads TGTGCCAGCAGCTTCGTAACTGGAGGCTTTACGAACACCGGGGAGCTGTTTTTT. Drawing the rest from reference TRBV11-2 and TRBJ2-2, the complete variable domain is EAGVAQSPRYKIIEKRQSVAFWCNPISGHATLYWYQQILGQGPKLLIQFQNNGVVDDSQLPKDRFSAERLKGVDSTLKIQPAKLEDSAVYLCASSFVTGGFTNTGELFFGEGSRLTVL.

The chain recombines TRBV10-3 with TRBJ2-2; a possible D gene is TRBD2 (5 bases). V lost 4 bases and J 7 bases, leaving 22 bases between the germline ends. This CDR3 contains 17 residues. Germline assignment: CDR1 ENHRY and CDR2 SYGVKD. The CDR3 DNA reads as TGTGCCATCAGTGGACAATACCGGGTCCAAAGCGGCGGGGAGCTGTTTTTT. Translated, it gives CAISGQYRVQSGGELFF.

The genes are TRBV2 and TRBJ1-5; 12 nucleotides agree with TRBD1. From germline, CDR1 is SNHLY and CDR2 FYNNEI. The CDR3 extends over 17 amino acids. V gave up 4 bases and J gave up 3 bases; unmatched junction bases: 7. The CDR3 sequence is CASSGGQGASDNQPQHF. The CDR3 coding sequence is TGTGCCAGCAGTGGGGGACAGGGGGCTTCCGACAATCAGCCCCAGCATTTT. Full variable domain (remainder filled in from reference TRBV2 and TRBJ1-5): EPEVTQTPSHQVTQMGQEVILRCVPISNHLYFYWYRQILGQKVEFLVSFYNNEISEKSEIFDDQFSVERPDGSNFTLKIRSTKLEDSAMYFCASSGGQGASDNQPQHFGDGTRLSIL.

V and J are TRBV5-4 and TRBJ2-7; TRBD1 aligns across 11 bases. Germline V gene lookup returns CDR1 SGHNT and CDR2 YYREEE (reference sequence). V lost 4 bases to trimming and J lost 2 bases; unmatched junction nucleotides: 2. The CDR3 is 14 residues long. Here the CDR3 reads CASSADRGPYEQYF. CDR3 bases: TGTGCCAGCAGCGCGGACAGGGGGCCCTACGAGCAGTACTTC.

The chain links TRBV6-5 to TRBJ1-1; TRBD1 matches 8 bases. The CDR3 loop spans 13 amino acids. V gave up 6 bases and J gave up 1 base; unmatched junction bases: 1. Germline-derived CDR1 and CDR2 are MNHEY and SVGAGI. DNA of the CDR3: TGTGCCAGCAGCGACAGGGGGAACACTGAAGCTTTCTTT. It codes for CASSDRGNTEAFF.

V gene TRBV6-6 combines with J gene TRBJ1-6, with 11 bases matching TRBD1. The CDR3 covers 14 residues. The trim removed 8 bases at V and 10 bases at J, leaving 7 bases unmatched. The germline V gene has CDR1 MNHNY and CDR2 SVGAGI (reference sequence). CDR3 sequence reads: CASLGQGERSPLHF. DNA of the CDR3: TGTGCCAGCTTGGGACAGGGGGAAAGATCACCCCTCCACTTT.

V usage is TRBV10-3 and J usage is TRBJ2-2; D is ambiguous. This CDR3 is built from 12 residues. Trimming pared 3 bases from V and 6 bases from J, leaving 5 bases between. Germline CDR1 and CDR2: ENHRY and SYGVKD. The CDR3 region is CAISDRPGELFF. The CDR3, as DNA: TGTGCCATCAGTGACAGGCCCGGGGAGCTGTTTTTT.